What follows is one TCR beta chain and its context. No cognate antigen has been identified for it. Base qualities are not at hand, and no much larger clone is one base apart. The data were taken from a study of blood T cell repertoires in COVID-19 (dated by TCRdb to the early 2020s). Some background on the complete study: Samples covering the acute and convalescent phases of COVID-19 were provided by collaborators in the United States, Italy and Spain. The samples were drawn from the first 160 participants of the ongoing ImmuneRACE study and from 1,254 subjects provided by 6 global collaborators. The dataset comprised deeply sampled blood TCRbeta repertoires from subjects exposed to, actively infected with, or recovered from COVID-19. The repertoires were released in a freely available public database intended as a resource for research on the immune response to SARS-CoV-2. The material from the prospective study consisted of cDNA or gDNA derived from T cells, B-cell-depleted T cells, or PBMCs. Where available, HLA class I and class II types were taken from metadata supplied by the sample provider and were not determined by assay-based typing. Nearly every sample came with metadata listing a de-identified subject ID, COVID-19 status, age in years and sex.

Results the study describes overall, beyond this receptor: The amount of clinical and demographic metadata varied by source and participant and was provided uncurated.

TCRbeta CDR3 regions were amplified from genomic DNA by means of the immunoSEQ Assay, a bias-controlled multiplex PCR. The authors' analysis ran thus. The number of nucleated cells in each sample was estimated from the amplification of reference gene primers within the assay. To quantify the absolute abundance of each unique TCRbeta CDR3 rearrangement, sequence reads were collapsed and filtered. For each sample, productive Simpson clonality was calculated by taking the square root of Simpson's diversity index across productive rearrangements. TCRdb took this table from immuneACCESS and kept in-frame rearrangements with V and J called. Such tables lack part of the clones; where checked against another copy, unresolved V genes explain under half of the gap, and the rest is unexplained. V, J and clone size reflect that table, while D and trimming were determined from the DNA. Within this sample are 250,000 to 300,000 clones, with 90% of them counted one time only. Roughly 1.1% of the sample comes from the top ten.

Enrolling through a virtual design, the prospective study's participants ranged in age from roughly 18 to 100 years and lived across roughly 23 United States geographic areas. In the prospective study, participants were assigned to cohorts based on the clinical history participants reported in a screening survey and a study questionnaire. For ImmuneRACE Cohort 3, a participant was defined as recovered based on two consecutive negative NP/OP PCR tests, clearance by a healthcare professional, or resolution of symptoms. In the prospective study, mobile phlebotomists collected whole blood, serum and a nasopharyngeal or oropharyngeal swab from each participant. Prospective study participants could optionally give additional blood draws and questionnaires over a 2-month period. Before DNA extraction, prospective study blood samples were shipped either frozen or at room temperature. The CDR3 covers 13 residues, taking in both the cysteine and the phenylalanine. The kept DNA is CDR3 alone, 39 bases in frame from the first base. V loses 9 bases at its end and J loses 3 bases; junction bases beyond the gene matches: 3. The germline V gene supplies CDR1 KGHDR and CDR2 SFDVKD.

The source material was PBMCs or T cells enriched from blood (not recorded which). This clonotype was obtained from a woman aged 25-40 years who had recovered from COVID-19. The chain is assembled from TRBV24-1 and TRBJ2-3, and 9 junction bases match TRBD2. The nucleotides read TGTGCCACCCGCACTAGCGGGACAGATACGCAGTATTTT. The resulting protein is CATRTSGTDTQYF.